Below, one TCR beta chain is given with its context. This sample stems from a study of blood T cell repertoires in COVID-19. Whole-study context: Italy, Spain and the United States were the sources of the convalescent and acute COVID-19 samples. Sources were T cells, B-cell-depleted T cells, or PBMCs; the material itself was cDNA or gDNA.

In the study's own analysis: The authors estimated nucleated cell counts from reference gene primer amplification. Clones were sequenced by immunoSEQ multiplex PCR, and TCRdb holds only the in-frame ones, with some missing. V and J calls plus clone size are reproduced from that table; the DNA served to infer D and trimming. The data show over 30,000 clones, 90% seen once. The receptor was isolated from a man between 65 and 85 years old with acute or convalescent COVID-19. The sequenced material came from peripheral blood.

CDR3 amino acids: CASSFQTGDTEAFF. CDR3 nucleotide sequence: TGTGCCAGCAGCTTTCAGACAGGGGACACTGAAGCTTTCTTT. This chain connects TRBV7-2 to TRBJ1-1; 8 positions agree with TRBD1. Germline lookup yields CDR1 SGHTA and CDR2 FQGNSA. There are 14 residues in the CDR3. The V segment lost 3 bases and the J segment 3 bases; nucleotides outside the gene matches: 3.